What follows are 12 T cell receptor beta chains derived from one specimen sequenced in a study of patients and donors after allogeneic stem cell transplantation. One entry per CDR3 protein, called by TCRdb with MiXCR from the RT-PCR reads. This table holds 190,000 or so distinct CDR3 sequences, approximately 41% found once. Input material: blood, either unsorted or a sorted T cell fraction (not recorded which). The receptors shown here come from a human donor who was either an allogeneic HSCT recipient or a stem cell or donor lymphocyte infusion donor (not recorded which). It is not recorded whose cells these are; they may come from a transplant donor.

The chain combines TRBV15 with TRBJ1-1, with D tentatively TRBD1 (6 bases). The CDR3 runs to 15 residues. Germline V lookup: CDR1 LNHNV, CDR2 YYDKDF (reference sequence). The germline V and J ends were trimmed by 0 bases and 1 base, with 9 bases remaining between them. In DNA, the CDR3 is TGTGCCACCAGCAGAGACCGACAGGAGAACACTGAAGCTTTCTTT. As protein: CATSRDRQENTEAFF.

This clonotype was seen more than once but under ten times. The genes are TRBV6-2 or TRBV6-3 and TRBJ1-1; 9 bases map to TRBD1. CDR1 is MNHEY and CDR2 is SVGEGT in the germline V gene. This CDR3 region has 12 residues. The V gene end was trimmed by 6 bases and the J gene end by 8 bases; junction bases not matched to a gene: 4. CDR3 protein: CASRYTGGEAFF. DNA for the CDR3: TGTGCCAGCAGGTATACAGGGGGCGAAGCTTTCTTT.

This clonotype was detected only a few times. The gene calls are TRBV20-1 and TRBJ2-1, with 9 bases lining up with TRBD1. Trimming cost V 0 bases and J 6 bases; bases outside gene matches: 9. Per the germline V gene, CDR1 is DFQATT and CDR2 is SNEGSKA (reference sequence). The CDR3 has 16 residues. In DNA, the CDR3 is TGCAGTGCTAGAGATCAAAAGGGACAGGGTCGCAATGAGCAGTTCTTC. Its protein is CSARDQKGQGRNEQFF.

This sequence joins TRBV5-1 and TRBJ2-7; 8 bases match TRBD1. Germline CDR1 reads SGHRS; CDR2 reads YFSETQ. The CDR3 runs 15 residues. Unmatched junction bases numbered 11, after V lost 2 bases and J lost 7 bases. The CDR3 loop reads CASSFPDRELGEQYF. The CDR3, as DNA: TGCGCCAGCAGCTTCCCGGACAGGGAGTTAGGGGAGCAGTACTTC.

This clonotype occurred a few times. The rearrangement links TRBV4-2 to TRBJ2-5; D gene uncertain. Germline V CDR1 and CDR2: LGHNA, YNFKEQ. The V and J ends lost 1 base and 5 bases respectively, with 14 bases between them. The CDR3 consists of 15 residues. In DNA form, the CDR3 reads TGTGCCAGCAGCCAAGGGTCGGAAATATGGGAGACCCAGTACTTC. Translation: CASSQGSEIWETQYF.

This chain joins TRBV12-3 or TRBV12-4 and TRBJ2-3; D uncertain. This CDR3 contains 19 residues. V was trimmed by 3 bases and J by 1 base, leaving 23 bases between them. This chain's CDR3 is CASSFPALWTTDRTDTQYF. In nucleotides, the CDR3 is TGTGCCAGCAGTTTCCCCGCCTTATGGACCACAGACCGCACAGATACGCAGTATTTT.

This clonotype was observed a handful of times. The chain joins TRBV7-9 to TRBJ1-5; D unclear. The CDR3 totals 14 residues. Trimming shortened V by 3 bases and J by 4 bases, and 10 bases separated the two germline ends. Germline values: CDR1 SEHNR, CDR2 FQNEAQ (reference sequence). CDR3 nucleotide sequence: TGTGCCAGCAGCTTTAGAGGCGGTAATCAGCCCCAGCATTTT. Its protein product is CASSFRGGNQPQHF.

The table lists this clonotype with a few counts. This chain links TRBV6-2 or TRBV6-3 with TRBJ1-5; D not resolved. CDR1 and CDR2 (germline): MNHEY, SVGEGT. CDR3 length equals 15 residues. V was shortened by 7 bases and J by 0 bases, with 13 bases between the two germline ends. CDR3 DNA sequence: TGTGCCAGCACTAACAGTCTATATAGCAATCAGCCCCAGCATTTT. Protein: CASTNSLYSNQPQHF.

The chain combines TRBV12-3 or TRBV12-4 with TRBJ2-1; tentative D call: TRBD1 (5 bases). The CDR3 has 12 amino acids. V was shortened by 5 bases and J by 6 bases, with 8 bases between the two germline ends. This CDR3 reads CASSIGVNEQFF. The CDR3 DNA sequence: TGTGCCAGCAGTATAGGGGTCAATGAGCAGTTCTTC.

The V call is TRBV29-1, the J call TRBJ2-7, with 7 nucleotides matching TRBD1. This CDR3 comprises 16 residues. Unmatched junction bases numbered 14, after V lost 2 bases and J lost 4 bases. Per the germline V gene, CDR1 is SQVTM and CDR2 is ANQGSEA. The CDR3 DNA follows: TGCAGCGTTGAAATTGTAGGGGGCTTACTCCAATACGAGCAGTACTTC. Translated: CSVEIVGGLLQYEQYF.

This sequence joins TRBV9 and TRBJ2-1; possible D gene TRBD1, 5 bases. CDR3 length: 16 residues. Germline V lookup: CDR1 SGDLS, CDR2 YYNGEE. The ends were cut back, 3 bases at V and 8 bases at J, with 21 bases in the middle. CDR3 DNA: TGTGCCAGCAGCGCCACCCCCAAGGTGGTAGGGGATGAGCAGTTCTTC. Translated: CASSATPKVVGDEQFF. Variable domain in full (rest from reference TRBV9 and TRBJ2-1): DSGVTQTPKHLITATGQRVTLRCSPRSGDLSVYWYQQSLDQGLQFLIQYYNGEERAKGNILERFSAQQFPDLHSELNLSSLELGDSALYFCASSATPKVVGDEQFFGPGTRLTVL.

The V call is TRBV20-1, the J call TRBJ1-5; D is unclear. V lost 3 bases and J lost 4, with 16 bases in between. In germline, CDR1 is DFQATT, CDR2 SNEGSKA (reference sequence). There are 15 residues in the CDR3. In DNA, the CDR3 is TGCAGTGCTAGCTCCGAGCGAAGTAGGAATCAGCCCCAGCATTTT. Translating it yields CSASSERSRNQPQHF.